These 27 T cell receptor beta chains share one sample of origin, sequenced in a study of OX40 agonist ivuxolimab in advanced cancers. Library generation was performed with the immunoSEQ multiplex PCR assay. The table comes from immuneACCESS by way of TCRdb, which keeps in-frame sequences with V and J called. Part of the clones is missing from these tables; in studies checked, under half for an unresolved V gene and the rest for unknown reasons. Here the sample has some 11,000 clones; just over 75% occur a single time. The top ten hold approximately 15% of the sample. The source material was CD4+ or CD8+ T cells sorted from blood, sampled in a trial of the OX40 agonist ivuxolimab. These receptors came from an adult with an advanced solid tumor such as melanoma, head and neck, liver or kidney cancer.

The V call is TRBV6-5, the J call TRBJ1-5, with 8 bases matching TRBD1. The length of the CDR3 is 15 residues. The V segment lost 6 bases and the J segment 2 bases; nucleotides outside the gene matches: 6. Germline-derived CDR1 and CDR2 are MNHEY and SVGAGI. The CDR3 DNA is TGTGCCAGCAGCCAGGGGGCGTACGGCAATCAGCCCCAGCATTTT. This gives the protein CASSQGAYGNQPQHF.

This clone has only one observation. CDR3 amino acids: CASSVLLVDEQFF. CDR3 nucleotide sequence: TGTGCCAGCAGTGTCCTACTAGTTGATGAGCAGTTCTTC. V gene TRBV25-1 combines with J gene TRBJ2-1; tentative D call: TRBD2 (5 bases). The CDR3 has 13 amino acids. V was cut by 4 bases and J by 8 bases, with 12 bases left in between. Per germline, CDR1 MGHDK and CDR2 SYGVNS. Filled out from reference TRBV25-1 and TRBJ2-1, the complete variable domain reads EADIYQTPRYLVIGTGKKITLECSQTMGHDKMYWYQQDPGMELHLIHYSYGVNSTEKGDLSSESTVSRIRTEHFPLTLESARPSHTSQYLCASSVLLVDEQFFGPGTRLTVL.

This clone was detected a few times. The genes are TRBV27 and TRBJ1-1, with D maybe TRBD1 (6 bases). CDR1 is MNHEY and CDR2 is SMNVEV in the germline V gene (reference sequence). Trimming cost V 5 bases and J 4 bases, with 14 bases left between them. This CDR3 is built from 14 residues. CDR3 amino acids: CASSVKGVGTEAFF. CDR3 sequence (DNA): TGTGCCAGCAGTGTTAAGGGGGTGGGCACTGAAGCTTTCTTT.

The CDR3 sequence: CASSVERNDGYGYTF. The CDR3 DNA reads TGTGCCAGCAGCGTAGAACGGAACGACGGCTATGGCTACACCTTC. The rearrangement uses TRBV9 and TRBJ1-2; D is ambiguous. The CDR3 has 15 residues. Germline V gives CDR1 SGDLS, CDR2 YYNGEE. The V gene lost 0 bases and the J gene lost 4 bases, with 13 bases spanning the gap. The whole variable domain, filled in from reference TRBV9 and TRBJ1-2, reads DSGVTQTPKHLITATGQRVTLRCSPRSGDLSVYWYQQSLDQGLQFLIQYYNGEERAKGNILERFSAQQFPDLHSELNLSSLELGDSALYFCASSVERNDGYGYTFGSGTRLTVV.

This chain connects TRBV27 to TRBJ2-7, with 10 bases fitting TRBD2. The CDR3 totals 16 residues. Losses at the gene ends were 1 base for V and 5 bases for J; bases not matched to a gene: 8. Germline V gene data show CDR1 as MNHEY and CDR2 as SMNVEV (reference sequence). The CDR3 protein is CASSLYASGSINEQYF. The CDR3 DNA is TGTGCCAGCAGTTTATACGCTAGCGGGAGTATCAACGAGCAGTACTTC.

The chain combines TRBV9 with TRBJ2-5; possible D gene TRBD1, 6 bases. V was pared by 3 bases and J by 5 bases, with 14 bases between. Per germline, CDR1 SGDLS and CDR2 YYNGEE. This CDR3 is 14 amino acids long. CDR3 nucleotide sequence: TGTGCCAGCAGCGGTGGGGGCAGGGCGGAGACCCAGTACTTC. Translation: CASSGGGRAETQYF. The full variable domain, in which reference TRBV9 and TRBJ2-5 provide the parts outside the CDR3, is DSGVTQTPKHLITATGQRVTLRCSPRSGDLSVYWYQQSLDQGLQFLIQYYNGEERAKGNILERFSAQQFPDLHSELNLSSLELGDSALYFCASSGGGRAETQYFGPGTRLLVL.

J is TRBJ1-1 and V is TRBV29-1; TRBD1 matches 8 bases. With V trimmed by 6 bases and J by 4 bases, 7 bases remained unmatched. Germline V gene data show CDR1 as SQVTM and CDR2 as ANQGSEA. CDR3 length: 13 amino acids. CDR3 loop: CSVTGVGVTEAFF. In nucleotides, the CDR3 is TGCAGCGTGACAGGGGTGGGGGTCACTGAAGCTTTCTTT.

V is TRBV27 and J is TRBJ1-5; D unresolved. This CDR3 is 13 amino acids long. V shed 3 bases and J shed 1 base, with 4 bases lying between them. The germline gives CDR1 MNHEY, CDR2 SMNVEV (reference sequence). The CDR3 region has the DNA TGTGCCAGCAGTTTTCAGAGCAATCAGCCCCAGCATTTT. Its protein product is CASSFQSNQPQHF.

This chain connects TRBV14 to TRBJ1-1; unclear D gene. This CDR3 is built from 11 residues. The V end was cut by 1 base, the J end by 11 bases, with 8 bases between. CDR1 and CDR2 from the germline V gene are SGHDN and FVKESK. CDR3 residues: CASSQGFKAFF. The CDR3 nucleotides are TGTGCCAGCAGCCAAGGGTTTAAGGCTTTCTTT.

The sample holds a few counts of this clone. The chain joins TRBV6-1 to TRBJ1-1; D is unresolved. CDR1 MNHNS and CDR2 SASEGT come from the germline V gene. V lost 1 base, J lost 9 bases, and 9 bases lay in between. CDR3 length: 12 amino acids. The CDR3 nucleotides read TGTGCCAGCAGTGAAGAAGGGATAAAAGCTTTCTTT. It translates to CASSEEGIKAFF.

This chain uses TRBV5-6 with TRBJ1-3; D possibly corresponds to TRBD1 (6 bases). The V gene's germline CDR1 is SGHDT and CDR2 YYEEEE. The CDR3 is 16 amino acids. Trimming left V 0 bases short and J 0 bases short, with 10 bases between. The CDR3 region has the DNA TGTGCCAGCAGCTTGGCGGGACACACCTCTGGAAACACCATATATTTT. This translates into CASSLAGHTSGNTIYF.

The genes are TRBV21-1 and TRBJ2-5; TRBD2, the table's D call, lacks a check against the DNA. TRBV21-1 is assigned pseudogene status. CDR3 length: 18 amino acids. The CDR3 loop is CASSLQEREGPSTETQYF. The DNA for the CDR3 is TGTGCCAGCAGCCTCCAGGAGCGGGAGGGCCCATCCACAGAGACCCAGTACTTC.

The V gene is TRBV6-5, the J gene TRBJ1-1; the D is unclear. The CDR3 totals 15 residues. V was pared by 0 bases and J by 6 bases, with 14 bases between. CDR1 and CDR2 (germline): MNHEY, SVGAGI. Written as DNA, the CDR3 is TGTGCCAGCAGTTACTCGATCGGATTGGGCCCTGAAGCTTTCTTT. Residues: CASSYSIGLGPEAFF.

This clone was picked up a small number of times. The rearrangement uses TRBV2 and TRBJ2-7, with D hard to call. CDR1 SNHLY and CDR2 FYNNEI come from the germline V gene. V was cut by 3 bases and J by 6 bases, with 15 bases left in between. This CDR3 region has 14 residues. The CDR3 loop is CASSESAGSGEQYF. In nucleotides, the CDR3 is TGTGCCAGCAGTGAGTCGGCAGGATCGGGCGAGCAGTACTTC.

The chain links TRBV6-5 to TRBJ1-2; D unclear. The CDR3 has 15 residues. Germline loops: CDR1 MNHEY, CDR2 SVGAGI. The germline V and J ends were trimmed by 0 bases and 1 base, with 9 bases remaining between them. CDR3 coding DNA: TGTGCCAGCAGTTACTCGGTGTCAGTTAACTATGGCTACACCTTC. Amino acids: CASSYSVSVNYGYTF.

V is TRBV27 and J is TRBJ2-7, with D possibly being TRBD1 (6 bases). CDR3 length: 17 residues. CDR1 is MNHEY and CDR2 is SMNVEV in the germline V gene (reference sequence). V was pared by 3 bases and J by 2 bases, with 20 bases between. This CDR3 is CASSFLGEAGVPYEQYF. In DNA, the CDR3 is TGTGCCAGCAGTTTTTTGGGGGAAGCAGGGGTCCCCTACGAGCAGTACTTC.

The rearrangement joins TRBV7-8 to TRBJ2-2, with 9 bases lining up with TRBD2. J lost 5 bases, V lost 5 bases, and 12 bases had no gene match. The CDR3 totals 17 residues. CDR1 is SGHVS, CDR2 FQNEAQ, per germline. The CDR3 DNA follows: TGTGCCAGCAGCCATTCTAGCGGGGAATCGTTTACCGGGGAGCTGTTTTTT. Protein sequence: CASSHSSGESFTGELFF.

This clone has a single count. The rearrangement joins TRBV15 to TRBJ2-6; D is undetermined. This CDR3 is 16 amino acids long. V was clipped by 3 bases and J by 1 base, with 10 bases between them. CDR1 and CDR2 from the germline V gene are LNHNV and YYDKDF (reference sequence). This chain's CDR3 is CATSSKMGSGANVLTF. As DNA, the CDR3 is TGTGCCACCAGCAGTAAAATGGGGTCTGGGGCCAACGTCCTGACTTTC.

Comments on this clone: Other DNA variants within this sample encode the same CDR3. The gene calls are TRBV5-1 and TRBJ1-1; D possibly corresponds to TRBD1 (5 bases). Germline lookup yields CDR1 SGHRS and CDR2 YFSETQ. This CDR3 region has 14 residues. V shed 1 base and J shed 0 bases, with 7 bases lying between them. In DNA form, the CDR3 reads TGCGCCAGCAGCTTGTGGGACCTGAACACTGAAGCTTTCTTT. Translated: CASSLWDLNTEAFF.

The sample holds one count of this clone. The rearrangement links TRBV7-9 to TRBJ1-1; no reliable D call. The CDR3 has 13 amino acids. V dropped 3 bases and J dropped 4 bases, with 9 bases sitting between them. Germline CDR1 SEHNR, CDR2 FQNEAQ (reference sequence). The CDR3 region is CASSFGSGTEAFF. The DNA for the CDR3 is TGTGCCAGCAGCTTTGGGTCCGGCACTGAAGCTTTCTTT.

This CDR3 is CASSAGQGNTEAFF. CDR3 nucleotide sequence: TGTGCCAGTAGTGCAGGACAGGGGAACACTGAAGCTTTCTTT. V gene TRBV19 combines with J gene TRBJ1-1; 8 bases are a match to TRBD1. After removal of 5 bases from V and 1 base from J, the junction contained 3 bases not matched to a gene. The CDR3 spans 14 residues. Looked up from germline, CDR1 is LNHDA and CDR2 is SQIVND (reference sequence).

DNA of the CDR3: TGTGCCAGCACCCGTAGTGGACGCGGGCCGCTGAACACTGAAGCTTTCTTT. As protein: CASTRSGRGPLNTEAFF. The V call is TRBV7-9, the J call TRBJ1-1; no clear D. Germline V lookup: CDR1 SEHNR, CDR2 FQNEAQ (reference sequence). The CDR3 spans 17 residues. V lost 7 bases, J lost 0 bases, and 21 bases lay in between.

The chain has TRBV4-1 and TRBJ2-7; D gene unclear. The V gene lost 1 base and the J gene lost 2 bases, with 6 bases spanning the gap. From germline, CDR1 is MGHRA and CDR2 YSYEKL. This CDR3 is 13 amino acids long. CDR3 sequence: CASSQGSPYEQYF. The CDR3 region has the DNA TGCGCCAGCAGCCAAGGGTCTCCCTACGAGCAGTACTTC.

The V call is TRBV27, the J call TRBJ2-5, with D maybe TRBD1 (5 bases). Germline CDR1 reads MNHEY; CDR2 reads SMNVEV (reference sequence). Trimming left V 3 bases short and J 4 bases short, with 9 bases between. There are 13 residues in the CDR3. CDR3 nucleotides: TGTGCCAGCAGTTTTGCAGGGTCAGAGACCCAGTACTTC. It codes for CASSFAGSETQYF.

Judged by abundance, this clone is medium-sized. The chain links TRBV11-2 to TRBJ2-1; the match to TRBD2 covers 10 bases. CDR1 and CDR2 (germline): SGHAT, FQNNGV. J was trimmed by 3 bases and V by 4 bases; bases with no gene match: 6. The CDR3 length is 16 residues. The CDR3 DNA is TGTGCCAGCAGCTCACCCCGACTAGCGGGCTACAATGAGCAGTTCTTC. Its protein is CASSSPRLAGYNEQFF.

This chain connects TRBV12-5 to TRBJ2-4; 8 bases are a match to TRBD1. J was trimmed by 8 bases and V by 0 bases; bases with no gene match: 3. This CDR3 has 14 amino acids. Germline CDR1 LGHNT, CDR2 FRNRAP. Here the CDR3 reads CASGLVQGVDIQYF. In nucleotides, the CDR3 is TGTGCTAGTGGTTTGGTACAGGGGGTGGACATTCAGTACTTC.

The chain combines TRBV15 with TRBJ2-7; 7 positions match TRBD1. The CDR3 runs 14 residues. The V segment lost 6 bases and the J segment 4 bases; nucleotides outside the gene matches: 9. Germline CDR1 is LNHNV and CDR2 is YYDKDF (reference sequence). The CDR3 DNA sequence: TGTGCCACCAGGCGAGAGGGCAGGGGGTACGAGCAGTACTTC. Encoded protein: CATRREGRGYEQYF.